One and the same sample provided the 24 T cell receptor beta chains below, sequenced in a study of patients and donors after allogeneic stem cell transplantation. TCRdb reprocessed the RT-PCR reads via MiXCR and lists one record per CDR3 protein. The profile shows 800,000 to 1,000,000 distinct CDR3 sequences, more than 15% of them singletons. The sequencing input was blood, either unsorted or a sorted T cell fraction (not recorded which). The receptors derive from a human donor who was either an allogeneic HSCT recipient or a stem cell or donor lymphocyte infusion donor (not recorded which). It is not recorded whose cells these are; they may come from a transplant donor.

There are a few counts of this clonotype. This chain joins TRBV27 and TRBJ1-1; TRBD1 might be the D (5 bases). The V gene lost 4 bases and the J gene lost 4 bases, with 16 bases spanning the gap. Germline V gene lookup returns CDR1 MNHEY and CDR2 SMNVEV (reference sequence). This CDR3 region has 15 residues. The CDR3 nucleotides are TGTGCCAGCAGTTCTTATGGGGGTAAGGGCACTGAAGCTTTCTTT. Translated, it gives CASSSYGGKGTEAFF.

This clonotype was counted only a few times. The rearrangement joins TRBV7-8 to TRBJ2-1, with 7 positions matching TRBD2. Germline CDR1 reads SGHVS; CDR2 reads FQNEAQ. The CDR3 runs to 18 residues. The V and J ends lost 1 base and 7 bases, in that order; junction bases with no gene match: 16. CDR3 DNA: TGTGCCAGCAGCTTAGGAGGCGGGAGTGGACTAGTGGTTAATGAGCAGTTCTTC. The encoded protein is CASSLGGGSGLVVNEQFF.

This chain uses TRBV9 with TRBJ2-1; D is unclear. Germline CDR1 is SGDLS and CDR2 is YYNGEE. V gave up 0 bases and J gave up 6 bases, with 10 bases separating them. This CDR3 has 14 residues. The CDR3: CASSVGSTINEQFF. The CDR3 DNA follows: TGTGCCAGCAGCGTAGGGTCCACCATCAATGAGCAGTTCTTC. Filled out from reference TRBV9 and TRBJ2-1, the complete variable domain reads DSGVTQTPKHLITATGQRVTLRCSPRSGDLSVYWYQQSLDQGLQFLIQYYNGEERAKGNILERFSAQQFPDLHSELNLSSLELGDSALYFCASSVGSTINEQFFGPGTRLTVL.

V and J are TRBV11-3 and TRBJ2-7; the match to TRBD2 covers 9 bases. CDR1 SGHNT and CDR2 YENEEA come from the germline V gene. After removal of 2 bases from V and 3 bases from J, the junction contained 5 bases not matched to a gene. The CDR3 loop spans 15 amino acids. The CDR3 loop is CASSLLRGGLYEQYF. As DNA, the CDR3 is TGTGCCAGCAGCTTACTGCGGGGGGGCCTCTACGAGCAGTACTTC.

This clonotype was picked up a small number of times. The chain carries TRBV15 and TRBJ1-5, with D tentatively TRBD1 (6 bases). Germline V CDR1 and CDR2: LNHNV, YYDKDF (reference sequence). The CDR3 has 12 amino acids. V was clipped by 5 bases and J by 9 bases, with 11 bases between them. The chain's CDR3 is CATSVGGRPQHF. Written as DNA, the CDR3 is TGTGCCACCAGCGTTGGGGGCCGGCCCCAGCATTTT.

The chain is built from TRBV12-3 or TRBV12-4 and TRBJ2-1; a weak D match, TRBD2 (6 bases). The length of the CDR3 is 14 residues. With 1 base removed from V and 8 bases from J, the gap between germline ends came to 12 bases. The CDR3 region is CASSLGSTSYEQFF. CDR3 in DNA: TGTGCCAGCAGTTTAGGATCAACTAGCTATGAGCAGTTCTTC.

This clonotype was seen a few times. The chain is built from TRBV27 and TRBJ2-7; TRBD2 aligns across 9 bases. V dropped 4 bases and J dropped 0; count of bases not matched to a gene: 16. The CDR3 has 19 amino acids. Germline CDR1 and CDR2: MNHEY and SMNVEV (reference sequence). The CDR3 here is CASSSHSIRLAENSYEQYF. The CDR3 nucleotides read TGTGCCAGCAGTTCCCATTCGATCCGACTAGCGGAAAACTCCTACGAGCAGTACTTC.

There are a few counts of this clonotype. The V and J genes are TRBV15 and TRBJ2-7; D remains ambiguous. The CDR3 is 12 residues long. Germline values: CDR1 LNHNV, CDR2 YYDKDF (reference sequence). V was clipped by 0 bases and J by 6 bases, with 6 bases between them. The CDR3 bases are TGTGCCACCAGCAGAGATCCGTCCGAGCAGTACTTC. It codes for CATSRDPSEQYF.

The chain uses TRBV7-3 and TRBJ1-1, with a possible D match to TRBD1 (6 bases). The V gene lost 5 bases and the J gene lost 5 bases, with 18 bases spanning the gap. Per germline, CDR1 SGHTA and CDR2 FQGTGA. The CDR3 runs to 15 residues. The CDR3 here is CASSRSTGLVTEAFF. The CDR3 DNA reads as TGTGCCAGCAGCCGCAGTACAGGGTTGGTTACTGAAGCTTTCTTT.

This chain links TRBV6-1 with TRBJ1-2, with D tentatively TRBD1 (5 bases). CDR1 and CDR2 (germline): MNHNS, SASEGT. The CDR3 contains 13 residues. Trimming removed 4 bases at V and 2 bases at J, with 8 bases between. The CDR3: CASSGQPNYGYTF. The CDR3 coding sequence is TGTGCCAGCAGTGGACAGCCCAACTATGGCTACACCTTC.

V usage is TRBV5-6 and J usage is TRBJ2-7, with D perhaps matching TRBD2 (5 bases). The last part of the DNA fits TRBJ2-5 better; the J call may be wrong. Looked up from germline, CDR1 is SGHDT and CDR2 is YYEEEE. This CDR3 comprises 11 residues. Written as DNA, the CDR3 is TGTGCCAGCTCCGGGAAGGGGACCCAGTACTTC. Its translation: CASSGKGTQYF.

A few counts support this clonotype. The chain couples TRBV4-2 to TRBJ2-7; TRBD2 matches 10 bases. The CDR3 extends over 16 amino acids. Trimming removed 0 bases from V and 3 bases from J; junction bases left unmatched: 5. The germline V gene has CDR1 LGHNA and CDR2 YNFKEQ. The CDR3 sequence: CASSQERLAGVYEQYF. In DNA, the CDR3 is TGTGCCAGCAGCCAAGAAAGGCTAGCGGGAGTCTACGAGCAGTACTTC.

J is TRBJ2-4 and V is TRBV9; TRBD2 might be the D (6 bases). The CDR3 consists of 14 residues. Trimming removed 3 bases from V and 4 bases from J, with 11 bases in between. CDR1 and CDR2 (germline): SGDLS, YYNGEE. The CDR3 DNA reads TGTGCCAGCAGCGGGTTAGCGGAAAAAAACATTCAGTACTTC. This codes for CASSGLAEKNIQYF.

CDR3 region: CSAFKRGGHNEQFF. In DNA, the CDR3 is TGCAGTGCTTTCAAGCGGGGGGGCCACAATGAGCAGTTCTTC. The chain recombines TRBV20-1 with TRBJ2-1; 10 positions agree with TRBD2. CDR1 DFQATT and CDR2 SNEGSKA come from the germline V gene (reference sequence). V lost 5 bases to trimming and J lost 5 bases; unmatched junction nucleotides: 6. CDR3 length: 14 amino acids.

The V gene is TRBV12-3 or TRBV12-4, the J gene TRBJ1-6, with unresolved D. The CDR3 has 13 residues. The V and J ends lost 0 bases and 9 bases respectively, with 6 bases between them. The CDR3 loop reads CASSLAKGSPLHF. The CDR3 nucleotides are TGTGCCAGCAGTTTAGCGAAGGGTTCACCCCTCCACTTT.

The genes are TRBV30 and TRBJ1-1; a weak D match, TRBD1 (6 bases). Germline CDR1 is GTSNPN and CDR2 is SVGIG (reference sequence). V was pared by 6 bases and J by 6 bases, with 17 bases between. The CDR3 loop spans 13 amino acids. The CDR3 DNA reads TGTGCCTGCGAAGCGGCCGGGGGGCCTGAAGCTTTCTTT. Its protein product is CACEAAGGPEAFF.

The chain has TRBV14 and TRBJ2-1; 8 bases align to TRBD2. Germline V CDR1 and CDR2: SGHDN, FVKESK. The CDR3 runs to 17 residues. The V gene end was trimmed by 3 bases and the J gene end by 2 bases; junction bases not matched to a gene: 9. The DNA of the CDR3 is TGTGCCAGCAGCCATTTCGAGCGGGAGATCGCCTACAATGAGCAGTTCTTC. This sequence encodes CASSHFEREIAYNEQFF.

The chain couples TRBV29-1 to TRBJ1-1; D remains unclear. Trimming took 6 bases from V and 1 from J, leaving 12 bases between them. The CDR3 totals 13 residues. Germline V gene data show CDR1 as SQVTM and CDR2 as ANQGSEA. CDR3 loop: CSVRTGRNTEAFF. The CDR3 bases are TGCAGCGTGAGGACGGGCCGGAACACTGAAGCTTTCTTT.

The V gene is TRBV27, the J gene TRBJ2-7, with D possibly being TRBD2 (6 bases). CDR3 length: 13 amino acids. Germline V gene sequence: CDR1 MNHEY, CDR2 SMNVEV (reference sequence). The germline V and J ends were trimmed by 5 bases and 6 bases, with 14 bases remaining between them. CDR3 amino acids: CASSIQVGGEQYF. The CDR3 DNA follows: TGTGCCAGCAGTATACAGGTGGGGGGCGAGCAGTACTTC.

The table lists this clonotype with a few counts. V usage is TRBV11-2 and J usage is TRBJ2-1, with D maybe TRBD2 (6 bases). Between the trimmed V and J ends, which lost 1 base and 6 bases, there was a span of 13 bases. The CDR3 is made up of 15 amino acids. Germline-derived CDR1 and CDR2 are SGHAT and FQNNGV. The CDR3 reads CASSLVGGRGNEQFF. CDR3 nucleotide sequence: TGTGCCAGCAGCTTAGTGGGGGGAAGGGGCAATGAGCAGTTCTTC.

For the CDR3, the DNA is TGTGCCAGCAGCTCCCGCCGTTCTTTTGGGGGGGAAACAGATACGCAGTATTTT. Translated: CASSSRRSFGGETDTQYF. V usage is TRBV11-2 and J usage is TRBJ2-3; 7 positions agree with TRBD2. The CDR3 is 18 amino acids. Per the germline V gene, CDR1 is SGHAT and CDR2 is FQNNGV. The J segment lost 3 bases and the V segment lost 4 bases, leaving 16 bases of the junction unmatched.

The genes are TRBV28 and TRBJ2-1, with 11 bases lining up with TRBD2. The CDR3 consists of 13 residues. V was pared by 7 bases and J by 10 bases, with 6 bases of the junction left unmatched. CDR1 and CDR2 from the germline V gene are MDHEN and SYDVKM. The CDR3 loop is CASTLAGVEEQFF. CDR3 coding DNA: TGTGCCAGCACACTAGCGGGAGTCGAGGAGCAGTTCTTC.

V gene TRBV5-6 combines with J gene TRBJ2-7; D remains ambiguous. The CDR3 totals 13 residues. In germline, CDR1 is SGHDT, CDR2 YYEEEE. Deletions cut 0 bases from V and 3 bases from J, with 7 bases between. Written as DNA, the CDR3 is TGTGCCAGCAGCTTGGAACAGTACTACGAGCAGTACTTC. Translating gives CASSLEQYYEQYF.

The gene calls are TRBV7-9 and TRBJ1-2; tentatively, D is TRBD1 (5 bases). V lost 1 base and J 0 bases, leaving 15 bases between the germline ends. The CDR3 runs to 17 residues. Germline CDR1 reads SEHNR; CDR2 reads FQNEAQ (reference sequence). The chain's CDR3 is CASSLGGTLAANYGYTF. In nucleotides, the CDR3 is TGTGCCAGCAGCTTAGGTGGGACCCTCGCAGCTAACTATGGCTACACCTTC.